Sequencing of this T cell receptor (beta chain) was carried out in a study of identifying expanded T cells in peripheral blood (dated 2019 in TCRdb). Some background on the complete study: Four technical replicates, made by sequencing separate aliquots from the same pool of genomic DNA, were compared pairwise. Study-wide conclusions, independent of this receptor: Between technical replicates the binomial model flagged approximately 1.2 differentially abundant clones, whereas over around 2 weeks the binomial model flagged about 15 and over roughly 4 weeks roughly 20. Variance in clone template counts between roughly 2-week samples significantly increased with total template count across all healthy donors. The authors expected biological variance in healthy repertoires might increase further over much longer intervals such as months to years. Across all healthy-donor time intervals, the beta-binomial model significantly cut both the number of clones called differentially abundant and the false-positive rate.

From the cysteine through the phenylalanine, the CDR3 covers 13 amino acids. Only CDR3 DNA remains: 39 bases, in frame from the first base. The germline V gene (reference sequence) gives CDR1 as MNHNY and CDR2 as SVGAGI. Cut back by 4 bases and 6 bases, the V and J ends lie 10 bases apart. TCRbeta CDR3 regions were profiled by bias-controlled multiplex PCR amplification of genomic DNA with the immunoSEQ Assay. As for the original processing: To quantify the absolute abundance of each unique TCRbeta CDR3 region, the sequences were collapsed and filtered. Differential abundance was tested with two models: a binomial (Fisher-equivalent) model and a beta-binomial model that adds time-dependent variance fitted from healthy donors. Any clone with fewer than 5 combined templates was excluded, and a clone was called differentially abundant if its Benjamini-Hochberg FDR was below 0.01. The form v = (b*log(k)+a)^2 was used to model beta-binomial variance as a function of total template count across the two samples. TCRdb provides this immuneACCESS table in a form limited to in-frame rearrangements. Some clones are lacking; in checked studies, under half of them reflect an unresolved V gene, and why the rest are absent is not known. Clonal size and the V and J genes are those of that table, whereas D and trimming came from the DNA. The sample includes roughly 100,000 clones, with approximately 90% observed a single time. Approximately 16% of the sample is taken by the ten largest.

To note about this clone: Its antigen remains undetermined. The sample holds no much larger clone one base away, and base qualities are not on file.

During the collection period, no infections or other immune events were recorded for the healthy donors. Blood repertoires from healthy donors were used as a training cohort for calibrating time-dependent variance in a beta-binomial model of differential abundance of T-cell clones. There were 10 healthy donors in the training cohort, of whom 3 were female and 7 were male. An age range of roughly 29 to 64 years, with an average of 43 years, was recorded for the donors. Whole blood, obtained from a commercial supplier, was collected from each healthy donor at three time points spaced approximately two weeks apart. Genomic DNA was extracted from unsorted whole blood for immunosequencing.

The source is a person aged 18 to 70 in good health. The chain uses TRBV6-6 and TRBJ2-1, with no D gene named confidently. Sequencing was done on a sample of blood. The DNA sequence follows: TGTGCCAGCAGTTGGGTGTTGGGCAATGAGCAGTTCTTC. Translated, this is CASSWVLGNEQFF.